The 27 T cell receptor beta chains presented below share a single source sample, sequenced in a study of OX40 agonist ivuxolimab in advanced cancers. The protocol was immunoSEQ multiplex PCR, while the TCRdb copy is restricted to in-frame clones and leaves out a portion. This table has approximately 89,000 clones, 85% to 90% appearing once. The sequencing here drew on CD4+ or CD8+ T cells sorted from blood, taken in a trial of the OX40 agonist ivuxolimab. Receptor source: an adult with an advanced solid tumor such as melanoma, head and neck, liver or kidney cancer.

The chain has TRBV2 and TRBJ1-1; D gene ambiguous. The CDR3 is 13 amino acids. V lost 3 bases, J lost 3 bases, and 8 bases lay in between. CDR1 and CDR2 (germline): SNHLY, FYNNEI. This CDR3 is CASSDVGDTEAFF. Here the CDR3 DNA reads TGTGCCAGCAGTGACGTCGGGGACACTGAAGCTTTCTTT.

The chain combines TRBV18 with TRBJ2-2, with D possibly TRBD2 on 6 matching bases. This CDR3 has 15 residues. V gave up 4 bases and J gave up 7 bases, with 16 bases separating them. Per germline, CDR1 KGHSH and CDR2 LQKENI. The CDR3 sequence: CASSRRDSGLGELFF. DNA of the CDR3: TGTGCCAGCTCACGCCGGGACTCCGGCCTCGGGGAGCTGTTTTTT.

V is TRBV9 and J is TRBJ1-4; D gene ambiguous. The V end was cut by 3 bases, the J end by 10 bases, with 16 bases between. The germline gives CDR1 SGDLS, CDR2 YYNGEE. The CDR3 runs 14 residues. The CDR3 DNA is TGTGCCAGCAGCGCGGCAGTTGAGGGCGGAAAACTGTTTTTT. Translating it yields CASSAAVEGGKLFF.

The CDR3 loop reads CASSQGRASYNEQFF. CDR3 in DNA: TGTGCCAGCAGCCAAGGGAGGGCCTCCTACAATGAGCAGTTCTTC. V and J are TRBV4-2 and TRBJ2-1; D perhaps matches TRBD2 (6 bases). V lost 1 base, J lost 0 bases, and 7 bases lay in between. The germline CDR1 and CDR2 sequences are LGHNA and YNFKEQ. This CDR3 has 15 amino acids.

The rearrangement uses TRBV5-4 and TRBJ1-2; D unclear. Germline V CDR1 and CDR2: SGHNT, YYREEE (reference sequence). This CDR3 has 16 amino acids. The germline V and J ends were trimmed by 2 bases and 8 bases, with 22 bases remaining between them. CDR3 protein: CASSFRTLNRVGGYTF. The CDR3 nucleotides read TGTGCCAGCAGCTTCAGGACCCTAAATAGGGTCGGCGGCTACACCTTC.

This clone was detected only once. The CDR3 protein is CASSKSDRDNEKLFF. The CDR3 DNA follows: TGTGCCAGCAGCAAAAGTGACAGGGATAATGAAAAACTGTTTTTT. This chain joins TRBV21-1 and TRBJ1-4; TRBD1, the D gene given by the table, was not confirmed from the DNA. TRBV21-1 is given as a pseudogene. The CDR3 loop spans 15 amino acids.

The V and J genes are TRBV4-2 and TRBJ2-2; D is perhaps TRBD1 (6 bases). Germline V lookup: CDR1 LGHNA, CDR2 YNFKEQ. This CDR3 contains 17 residues. V gave up 0 bases and J gave up 2 bases, with 13 bases separating them. The CDR3 here is CASSQDDRIGNTGELFF. DNA for the CDR3: TGTGCCAGCAGCCAAGATGACAGGATTGGAAACACCGGGGAGCTGTTTTTT.

This rearrangement joins TRBV11-2 to TRBJ2-7; 7 bases fit TRBD1. The CDR3 runs to 14 residues. The V and J ends lost 5 bases and 1 base, in that order; junction bases with no gene match: 5. Per germline, CDR1 SGHAT and CDR2 FQNNGV. The CDR3 bases are TGTGCCAGCAGCCTGGACAGGAATTCCTACGAGCAGTACTTC. Translated: CASSLDRNSYEQYF.

This clone was observed once. This rearrangement joins TRBV5-1 to TRBJ2-7; D is tentatively TRBD1 or TRBD2 (5 bases each). The V and J ends lost 0 bases and 4 bases respectively, with 14 bases between them. Germline assignment: CDR1 SGHRS and CDR2 YFSETQ. This CDR3 is 15 amino acids long. CDR3 nucleotide sequence: TGCGCCAGCAGCTTGGGTGGGGGTCCCCAGTACGAGCAGTACTTC. Translating gives CASSLGGGPQYEQYF.

This chain links TRBV28 with TRBJ1-1; D gene ambiguous. The CDR3 is 12 amino acids. Germline V gene sequence: CDR1 MDHEN, CDR2 SYDVKM. Trimming took off 2 bases at V and 1 base at J, with 2 bases between the two ends. The CDR3 sequence: CASSLENTEAFF. As DNA, the CDR3 is TGTGCCAGCAGTTTAGAGAACACTGAAGCTTTCTTT.

The V gene is TRBV6-6, the J gene TRBJ2-7; 7 bases line up with TRBD2. Germline assignment: CDR1 MNHNY and CDR2 SVGAGI (reference sequence). V was pared by 5 bases and J by 3 bases, with 13 bases of the junction left unmatched. This CDR3 comprises 16 residues. CDR3 DNA: TGTGCCAGCAGTACTCTCGGGGGGACGAACCTCTACGAGCAGTACTTC. Its protein product is CASSTLGGTNLYEQYF.

The chain carries TRBV5-1 and TRBJ2-6; 7 nucleotides align to TRBD1. This CDR3 has 15 amino acids. Losses at the gene ends were 4 bases for V and 4 bases for J; bases not matched to a gene: 5. Per the germline V gene, CDR1 is SGHRS and CDR2 is YFSETQ. The CDR3 protein is CASSPTGSGANVLTF. The CDR3 DNA reads as TGCGCCAGCAGCCCGACAGGGTCCGGGGCCAACGTCCTGACTTTC.

The J gene is TRBJ2-7, the V gene TRBV7-6; no reliable D call. CDR3 length equals 13 residues. V lost 1 base, J lost 3 bases, and 7 bases lay in between. From germline, CDR1 is SGHVS and CDR2 FNYEAQ. CDR3 nucleotide sequence: TGTGCCAGCAGCTTAGATTCTCTCTACGAGCAGTACTTC. It yields the protein CASSLDSLYEQYF.

The rearrangement links TRBV11-3 to TRBJ2-6, with D tentatively TRBD1 (5 bases). The CDR3 consists of 17 residues. V lost 1 base, J lost 0 bases, and 10 bases lay in between. Germline V gene data show CDR1 as SGHNT and CDR2 as YENEEA. The CDR3: CASSLGKGNSGANVLTF. The CDR3 DNA reads as TGTGCCAGCAGCTTAGGGAAGGGGAACTCTGGGGCCAACGTCCTGACTTTC.

This clone was counted once. The V and J genes are TRBV5-1 and TRBJ2-3; the D call may be TRBD1 or TRBD2 (5 bases each). V lost 3 bases to trimming and J lost 2 bases, with 7 bases between them. CDR1 SGHRS and CDR2 YFSETQ come from the germline V gene. The CDR3 runs 13 residues. The CDR3 region is CASSWGPTDTQYF. The CDR3 coding sequence is TGCGCCAGCAGCTGGGGACCCACAGATACGCAGTATTTT.

The chain employs TRBV15 and TRBJ2-3; tentative D call: TRBD2 (6 bases). There are 16 residues in the CDR3. The germline gives CDR1 LNHNV, CDR2 YYDKDF (reference sequence). The V and J ends lost 5 bases and 0 bases respectively, with 15 bases between them. DNA of the CDR3: TGTGCCACCAGCCGGAGGGCAGGGACTAGCACAGATACGCAGTATTTT. This translates into CATSRRAGTSTDTQYF.

CDR3 DNA: TGTGCCAGTAGTGATTTGAGGGACCAGCCCCAGCATTTT. Protein: CASSDLRDQPQHF. This rearrangement joins TRBV19 to TRBJ1-5, with D possibly matching TRBD1 (5 bases). This CDR3 is built from 13 residues. CDR1 LNHDA and CDR2 SQIVND come from the germline V gene (reference sequence). The germline V and J ends were trimmed by 5 bases and 7 bases, with 12 bases remaining between them.

The chain employs TRBV30 and TRBJ2-2; 8 bases fit TRBD1. Germline CDR1 is GTSNPN and CDR2 is SVGIG (reference sequence). The V and J ends lost 8 bases and 6 bases, in that order; junction bases with no gene match: 17. CDR3 length: 16 residues. The CDR3 DNA reads as TGTGCCCGCTCCGTGTCAGGGGGCGCGAGGGCCGGGGAGCTGTTTTTT. As protein: CARSVSGGARAGELFF.

The genes are TRBV6-5 and TRBJ2-5; 10 bases align to TRBD2. CDR1 is MNHEY and CDR2 is SVGAGI in the germline V gene. J gave up 2 bases and V 5 bases, and 2 bases lay outside the gene matches. The CDR3 is 14 amino acids. DNA for the CDR3: TGTGCCAGCAGTCTAGCGGGAGTGCAAGAGACCCAGTACTTC. The encoded protein is CASSLAGVQETQYF.

J is TRBJ1-5 and V is TRBV28, with D tentatively TRBD1 (5 bases). The CDR3 length is 15 residues. With 6 bases removed from V and 0 bases from J, the gap between germline ends came to 12 bases. CDR1 is MDHEN, CDR2 SYDVKM, per germline. The CDR3 sequence: CASSIPGSSNQPQHF. In DNA, the CDR3 is TGTGCCAGCAGCATTCCAGGGAGTAGCAATCAGCCCCAGCATTTT.

The chain combines TRBV6-6 with TRBJ1-2; D remains unclear. The CDR3 is 13 amino acids. CDR1 and CDR2 from the germline V gene are MNHNY and SVGAGI (reference sequence). V dropped 5 bases and J dropped 8 bases, with 15 bases sitting between them. CDR3 sequence: CASSPLAVLGYTF. The CDR3 nucleotides are TGTGCCAGCAGTCCACTAGCAGTCCTGGGCTACACCTTC.

The chain uses TRBV5-1 and TRBJ1-2, with 7 bases matching TRBD1. Germline V gene data show CDR1 as SGHRS and CDR2 as YFSETQ. The trim removed 2 bases at V and 3 bases at J, leaving 1 base unmatched. The CDR3 extends over 13 amino acids. The CDR3: CASSFGTDYGYTF. Written as DNA, the CDR3 is TGCGCCAGCAGCTTCGGGACAGACTATGGCTACACCTTC.

The CDR3 sequence is CAIARGRERNEQYF. CDR3 in DNA: TGTGCCATCGCCCGGGGGCGCGAAAGAAACGAGCAGTACTTC. This rearrangement joins TRBV10-3 to TRBJ2-7; D is possibly TRBD1 or TRBD2 (6 bases each). The germline V and J ends were trimmed by 8 bases and 5 bases, with 19 bases remaining between them. The germline CDR1 and CDR2 sequences are ENHRY and SYGVKD. The CDR3 totals 14 residues.

The V gene is TRBV7-2, the J gene TRBJ2-5, with TRBD2 identical over 7 bases. The CDR3 contains 15 residues. CDR1 SGHTA and CDR2 FQGNSA come from the germline V gene. J lost 4 bases, V lost 5 bases, and 10 bases had no gene match. The CDR3 region has the DNA TGTGCCAGCAGCCGGGGGGTGGGTTTGAGAGAGACCCAGTACTTC. It translates to CASSRGVGLRETQYF. Variable domain in full (rest from reference TRBV7-2 and TRBJ2-5): GAGVSQSPSNKVTEKGKDVELRCDPISGHTALYWYRQSLGQGLEFLIYFQGNSAPDKSGLPSDRFSAERTGGSVSTLTIQRTQQEDSAVYLCASSRGVGLRETQYFGPGTRLLVL.

The chain employs TRBV6-7 and TRBJ2-7; 8 nucleotides agree with TRBD2. TRBV6-7 is designated an ORF whose function remains uncertain. Unmatched junction bases numbered 9, after V lost 2 bases and J lost 0 bases. The CDR3 totals 17 residues. The CDR3 loop is CASSYRTSSAHSYEQYF. DNA for the CDR3: TGTGCCAGCAGTTACCGGACTAGCTCAGCTCACTCCTACGAGCAGTACTTC.

This clone was detected a few times. The chain joins TRBV19 to TRBJ1-2, with D tentatively TRBD1 (6 bases). The CDR3 length is 14 residues. The V end was cut by 7 bases, the J end by 4 bases, with 16 bases between. Germline lookup yields CDR1 LNHDA and CDR2 SQIVND (reference sequence). The CDR3 loop reads CASTLTGGPYGYTF. CDR3 nucleotides: TGTGCCAGTACGCTGACAGGAGGACCCTATGGCTACACCTTC.

The V and J genes are TRBV4-2 and TRBJ1-4; no firm D call. Trimming removed 0 bases from V and 0 bases from J, with 14 bases in between. CDR1 and CDR2 from the germline V gene are LGHNA and YNFKEQ. The CDR3 is made up of 18 amino acids. As DNA, the CDR3 is TGTGCCAGCAGCCAAGATCTAAGGAGTTGGTCAACTAATGAAAAACTGTTTTTT. This gives the protein CASSQDLRSWSTNEKLFF.